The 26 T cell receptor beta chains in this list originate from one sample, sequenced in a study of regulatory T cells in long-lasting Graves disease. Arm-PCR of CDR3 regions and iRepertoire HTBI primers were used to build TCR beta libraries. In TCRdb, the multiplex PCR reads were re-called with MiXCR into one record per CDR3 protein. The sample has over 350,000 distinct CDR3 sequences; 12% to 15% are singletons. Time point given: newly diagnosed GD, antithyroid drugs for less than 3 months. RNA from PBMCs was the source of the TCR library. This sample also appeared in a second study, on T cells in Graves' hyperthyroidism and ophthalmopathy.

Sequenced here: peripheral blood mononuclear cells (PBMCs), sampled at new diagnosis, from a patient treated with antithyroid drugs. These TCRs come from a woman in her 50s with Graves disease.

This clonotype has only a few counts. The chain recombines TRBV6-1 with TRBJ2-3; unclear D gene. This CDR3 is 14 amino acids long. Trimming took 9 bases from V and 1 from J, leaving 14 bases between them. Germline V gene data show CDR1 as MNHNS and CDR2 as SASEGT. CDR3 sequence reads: CASAYDEGTDTQYF. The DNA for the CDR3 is TGTGCCAGTGCATATGATGAGGGCACAGATACGCAGTATTTT.

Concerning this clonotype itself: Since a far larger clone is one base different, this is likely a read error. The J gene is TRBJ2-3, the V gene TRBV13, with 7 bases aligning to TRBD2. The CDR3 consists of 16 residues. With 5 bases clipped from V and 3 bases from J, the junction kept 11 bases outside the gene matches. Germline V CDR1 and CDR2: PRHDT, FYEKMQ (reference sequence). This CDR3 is CASSPGLPTTTDTQYF. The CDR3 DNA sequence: TGTGCCAGCAGCCCGGGACTACCTACCACGACAGATACGCAGTATTTT. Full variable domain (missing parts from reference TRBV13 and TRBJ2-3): AAGVIQSPRHLIKEKRETATLKCYPIPRHDTVYWYQQGPGQDPQFLISFYEKMQSDKGSIPDRFSAQQFSDYHSELNMSSLELGDSALYFCASSPGLPTTTDTQYFGPGTRLTVL.

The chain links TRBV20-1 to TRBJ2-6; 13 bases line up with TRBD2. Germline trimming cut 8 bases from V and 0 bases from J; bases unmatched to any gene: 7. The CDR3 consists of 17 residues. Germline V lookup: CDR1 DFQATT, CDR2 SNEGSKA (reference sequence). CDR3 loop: CSTPRTSGSSGANVLTF. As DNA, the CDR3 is TGCAGTACCCCTAGGACTAGCGGGAGCTCTGGGGCCAACGTCCTGACTTTC.

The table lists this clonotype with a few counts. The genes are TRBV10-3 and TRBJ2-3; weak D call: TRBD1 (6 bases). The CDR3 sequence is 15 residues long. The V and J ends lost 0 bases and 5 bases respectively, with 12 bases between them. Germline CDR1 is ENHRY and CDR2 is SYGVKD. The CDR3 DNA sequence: TGTGCCATCAGTGAGTCAGGGGGAGCGCAAGATACGCAGTATTTT. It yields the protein CAISESGGAQDTQYF.

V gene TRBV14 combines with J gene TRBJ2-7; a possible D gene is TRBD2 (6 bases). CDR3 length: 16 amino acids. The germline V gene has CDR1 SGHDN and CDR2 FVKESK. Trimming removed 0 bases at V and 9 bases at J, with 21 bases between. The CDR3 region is CASSQDGILGGAGQYF. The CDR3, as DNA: TGTGCCAGCAGCCAAGATGGGATATTGGGCGGAGCGGGGCAGTACTTC. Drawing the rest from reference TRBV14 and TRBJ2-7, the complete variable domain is EAGVTQFPSHSVIEKGQTVTLRCDPISGHDNLYWYRRVMGKEIKFLLHFVKESKQDESGMPNNRFLAERTGGTYSTLKVQPAELEDSGVYFCASSQDGILGGAGQYFGPGTRLTVT.

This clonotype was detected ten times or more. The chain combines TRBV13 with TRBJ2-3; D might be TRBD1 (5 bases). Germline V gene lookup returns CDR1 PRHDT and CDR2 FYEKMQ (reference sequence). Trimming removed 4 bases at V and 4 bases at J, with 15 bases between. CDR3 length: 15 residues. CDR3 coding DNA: TGTGCCAGCAGCTCTCTGACAGAGTCGGCAGATACGCAGTATTTT. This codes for CASSSLTESADTQYF.

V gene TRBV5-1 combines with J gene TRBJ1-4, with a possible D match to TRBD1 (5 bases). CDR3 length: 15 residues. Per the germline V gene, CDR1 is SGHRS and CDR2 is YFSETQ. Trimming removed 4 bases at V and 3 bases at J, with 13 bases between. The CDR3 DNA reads TGCGCCAGCAGCCCCGGTCGGGGGGCTAATGAAAAACTGTTTTTT. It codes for CASSPGRGANEKLFF.

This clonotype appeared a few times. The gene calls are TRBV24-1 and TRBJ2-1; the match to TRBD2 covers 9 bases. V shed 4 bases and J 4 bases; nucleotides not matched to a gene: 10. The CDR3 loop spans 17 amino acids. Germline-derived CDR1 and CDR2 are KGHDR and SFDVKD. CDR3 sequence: CATSDPHGTSRYNEQFF. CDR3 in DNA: TGTGCCACCAGTGACCCCCACGGGACTAGCAGATACAATGAGCAGTTCTTC.

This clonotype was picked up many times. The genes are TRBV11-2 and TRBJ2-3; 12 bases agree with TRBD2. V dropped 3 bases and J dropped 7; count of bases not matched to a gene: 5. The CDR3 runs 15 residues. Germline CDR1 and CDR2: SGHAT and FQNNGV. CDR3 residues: CASSLGLAGSHTQYF. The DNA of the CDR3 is TGTGCCAGCAGCTTGGGACTAGCGGGCTCACATACGCAGTATTTT.

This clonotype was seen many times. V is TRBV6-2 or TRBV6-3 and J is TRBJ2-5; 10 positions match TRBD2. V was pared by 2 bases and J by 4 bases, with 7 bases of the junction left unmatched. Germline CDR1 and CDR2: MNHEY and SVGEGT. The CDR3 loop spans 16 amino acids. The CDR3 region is CASSYNLAGDGETQYF. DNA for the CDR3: TGTGCCAGCAGTTACAACCTAGCGGGAGACGGAGAGACCCAGTACTTC.

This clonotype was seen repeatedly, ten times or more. The CDR3 DNA reads TGTGCCAGCAGCCCAGGGTCCACCGGGGAGCTGTTTTTT. Translation gives CASSPGSTGELFF. The gene calls are TRBV11-2 and TRBJ2-2, with D perhaps TRBD1 (5 bases). The germline V gene encodes CDR1 SGHAT and CDR2 FQNNGV. Trimming cost V 5 bases and J 4 bases, with 8 bases left between them. The CDR3 runs 13 residues.

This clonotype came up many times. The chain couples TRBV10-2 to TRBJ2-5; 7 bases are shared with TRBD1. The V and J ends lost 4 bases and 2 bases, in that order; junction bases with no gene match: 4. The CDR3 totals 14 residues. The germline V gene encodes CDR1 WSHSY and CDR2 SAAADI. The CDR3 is CASSGQGVQETQYF. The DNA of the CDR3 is TGCGCCAGCAGTGGGCAGGGGGTTCAAGAGACCCAGTACTTC.

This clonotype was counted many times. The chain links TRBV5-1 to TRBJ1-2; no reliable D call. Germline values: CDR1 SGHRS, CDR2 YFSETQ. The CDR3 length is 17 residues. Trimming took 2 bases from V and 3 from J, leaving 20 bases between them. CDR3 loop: CASSLSPREGLDYGYTF. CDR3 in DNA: TGCGCCAGCAGCTTATCCCCTCGGGAGGGATTGGACTATGGCTACACCTTC.

The CDR3 DNA sequence: TGTGCCAGCAGTTTGTTACAGGGGAACTATGGCTACACCTTC. Protein product: CASSLLQGNYGYTF. This rearrangement joins TRBV28 to TRBJ1-2, with TRBD1 matching 7 bases. Germline CDR1 reads MDHEN; CDR2 reads SYDVKM. This CDR3 contains 14 residues. V lost 3 bases to trimming and J lost 2 bases; unmatched junction nucleotides: 3.

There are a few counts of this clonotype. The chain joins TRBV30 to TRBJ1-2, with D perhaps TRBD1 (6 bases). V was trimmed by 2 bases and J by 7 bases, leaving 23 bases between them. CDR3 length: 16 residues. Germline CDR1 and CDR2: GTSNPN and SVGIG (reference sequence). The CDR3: CAWSPGVDLTGCGYTF. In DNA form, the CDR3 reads TGTGCCTGGAGTCCAGGGGTCGACCTGACCGGCTGTGGCTACACCTTC.

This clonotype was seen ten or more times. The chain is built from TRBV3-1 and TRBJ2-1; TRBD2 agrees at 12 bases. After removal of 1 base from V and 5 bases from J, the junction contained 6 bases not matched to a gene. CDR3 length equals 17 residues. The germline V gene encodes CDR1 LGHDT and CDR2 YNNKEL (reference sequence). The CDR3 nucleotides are TGTGCCAGCAGCCAAGTTGGACTAGCGGGAATAAACAATGAGCAGTTCTTC. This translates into CASSQVGLAGINNEQFF.

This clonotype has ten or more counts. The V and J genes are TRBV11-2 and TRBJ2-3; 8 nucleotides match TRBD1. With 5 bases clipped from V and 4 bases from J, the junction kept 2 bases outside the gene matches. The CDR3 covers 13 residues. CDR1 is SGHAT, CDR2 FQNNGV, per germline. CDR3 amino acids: CASSGTGADTQYF. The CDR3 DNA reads TGTGCCAGCAGCGGGACAGGCGCAGATACGCAGTATTTT.

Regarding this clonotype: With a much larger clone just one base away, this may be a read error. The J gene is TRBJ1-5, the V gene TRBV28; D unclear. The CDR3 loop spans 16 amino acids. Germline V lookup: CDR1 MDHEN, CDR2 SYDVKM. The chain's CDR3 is CVSSLAGGSGWQPQHF. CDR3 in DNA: TGTGTCAGCAGTTTAGCCGGAGGGTCGGGGTGGCAGCCCCAGCATTTT.

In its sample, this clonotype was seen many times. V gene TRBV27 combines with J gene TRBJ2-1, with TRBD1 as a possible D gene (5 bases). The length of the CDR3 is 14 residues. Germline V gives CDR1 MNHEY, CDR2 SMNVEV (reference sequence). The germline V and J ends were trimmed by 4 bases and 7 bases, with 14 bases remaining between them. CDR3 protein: CASSYGRVLNEQFF. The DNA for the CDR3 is TGTGCCAGCAGTTATGGCAGGGTTTTAAATGAGCAGTTCTTC.

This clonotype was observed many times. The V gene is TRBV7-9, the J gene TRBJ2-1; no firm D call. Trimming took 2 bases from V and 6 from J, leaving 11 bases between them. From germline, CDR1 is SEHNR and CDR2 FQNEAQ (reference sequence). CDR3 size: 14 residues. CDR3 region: CASSLSAERNEQFF. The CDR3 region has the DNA TGTGCCAGCAGCTTATCGGCAGAACGCAATGAGCAGTTCTTC.

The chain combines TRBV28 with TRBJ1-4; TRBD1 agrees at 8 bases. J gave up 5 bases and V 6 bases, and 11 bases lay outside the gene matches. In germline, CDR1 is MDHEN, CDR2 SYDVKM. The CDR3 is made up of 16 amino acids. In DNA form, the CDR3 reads TGTGCCAGCAGCTCCCCCCGACAGGGGCTAAATGAAAAACTGTTTTTT. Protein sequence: CASSSPRQGLNEKLFF.

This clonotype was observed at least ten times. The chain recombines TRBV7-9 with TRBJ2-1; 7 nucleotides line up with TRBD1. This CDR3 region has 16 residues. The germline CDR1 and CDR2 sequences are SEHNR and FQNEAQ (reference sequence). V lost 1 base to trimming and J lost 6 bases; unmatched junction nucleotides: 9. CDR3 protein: CASSLGPGQRFNEQFF. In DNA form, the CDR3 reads TGTGCCAGCAGCTTAGGGCCGGGACAGAGATTCAATGAGCAGTTCTTC.

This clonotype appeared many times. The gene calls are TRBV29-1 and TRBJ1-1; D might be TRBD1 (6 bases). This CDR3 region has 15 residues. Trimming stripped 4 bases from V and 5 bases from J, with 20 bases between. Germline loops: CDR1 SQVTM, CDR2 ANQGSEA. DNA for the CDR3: TGCAGCGTTGCCCACAGGGTATCTCTTGATACTGAAGCTTTCTTT. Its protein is CSVAHRVSLDTEAFF.

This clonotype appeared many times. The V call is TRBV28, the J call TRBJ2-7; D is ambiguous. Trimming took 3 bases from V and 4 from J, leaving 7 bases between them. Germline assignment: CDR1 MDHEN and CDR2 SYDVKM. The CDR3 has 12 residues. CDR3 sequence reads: CASSFDPYEQYF. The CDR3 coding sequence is TGTGCCAGCAGTTTCGACCCATACGAGCAGTACTTC.

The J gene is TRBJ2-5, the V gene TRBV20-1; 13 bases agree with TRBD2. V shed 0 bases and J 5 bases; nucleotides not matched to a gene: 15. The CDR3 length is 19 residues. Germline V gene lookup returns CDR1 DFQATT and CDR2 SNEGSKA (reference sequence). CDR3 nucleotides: TGCAGTGCTAGAGATCTAACCGGGACTAGCGGGACGGAGGTGGAGACCCAGTACTTC. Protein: CSARDLTGTSGTEVETQYF.

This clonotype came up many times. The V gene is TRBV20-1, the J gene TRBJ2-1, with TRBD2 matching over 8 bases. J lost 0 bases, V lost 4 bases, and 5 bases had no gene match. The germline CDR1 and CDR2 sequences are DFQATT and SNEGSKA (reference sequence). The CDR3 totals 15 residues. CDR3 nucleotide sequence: TGCAGTGCTACAAAAGCGGGAGCCTCCTACAATGAGCAGTTCTTC. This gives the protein CSATKAGASYNEQFF.